Listed below are T cell receptor beta chains from one sample, sequenced in a study of blood T cell repertoires in COVID-19. Repertoires were generated with immunoSEQ multiplex PCR, while TCRdb's copy carries only in-frame clones and drops some. The repertoire has roughly 150,000 clones, about 87% of them found once; the top ten carry around 5%. Sequencing was performed on peripheral blood. Receptor source: a human donor in a cohort sampled during active COVID-19. Each CDR3 is given with its conserved first and last residue. Each record gives: J gene, clone size, V gene, D gene, CDR3 DNA, CDR3 protein. D genes are given only for firm matches. Clone size is stated in some rows and not others, as once, few, many or a class when expanded.

J gene: TRBJ2-7; clone size: -; V gene: TRBV27; D gene: TRBD2; CDR3 DNA: TGTGCCAGCAGTTTGTATGGGACTAGCGGGACCTACGAGCAGTACTTC; CDR3 protein: CASSLYGTSGTYEQYF
J gene: TRBJ1-4; clone size: -; V gene: TRBV7-9; D gene: -; CDR3 DNA: TGTGCCAGCAGCCGCGGGAGTGCAACTAATGAAAAACTGTTTTTT; CDR3 protein: CASSRGSATNEKLFF
J gene: TRBJ1-6; clone size: -; V gene: TRBV19; D gene: -; CDR3 DNA: TGTGCCAGTGCCGGGACAACGGGATTGAAAAATTCACCCCTCCACTTT; CDR3 protein: CASAGTTGLKNSPLHF
J gene: TRBJ2-3; clone size: many; V gene: TRBV9; D gene: -; CDR3 DNA: TGTGCCAGCAGCGTAGGGGGGGTTAGAAGCACAGATACGCAGTATTTT; CDR3 protein: CASSVGGVRSTDTQYF
J gene: TRBJ1-6; clone size: -; V gene: TRBV4-1; D gene: -; CDR3 DNA: TGCGCCAGCAGCCCGCGGGACGAAAATAATTCACCCCTCCACTTT; CDR3 protein: CASSPRDENNSPLHF
J gene: TRBJ2-5; clone size: once; V gene: TRBV11-2; D gene: TRBD2; CDR3 DNA: TGTGCCAGCAGCCGGACCGGGACTATTCAAGAGACCCAGTACTTC; CDR3 protein: CASSRTGTIQETQYF
J gene: TRBJ2-7; clone size: -; V gene: TRBV14; D gene: TRBD1; CDR3 DNA: TGTGCCAGCAGCCGGGACAGAGCCTACGAGCAGTACTTC; CDR3 protein: CASSRDRAYEQYF
J gene: TRBJ2-2; clone size: -; V gene: TRBV6-5; D gene: TRBD2; CDR3 DNA: TGTGCCAGCGCGGCGGGGGGGCCCGACACCGGGGAGCTGTTTTTT; CDR3 protein: CASAAGGPDTGELFF
J gene: TRBJ2-6; clone size: -; V gene: TRBV14; D gene: TRBD1; CDR3 DNA: TGTGCCAGCAGCCTCGGGACAGCCTCTGGGGCCAACGTCCTGACTTTC; CDR3 protein: CASSLGTASGANVLTF
J gene: TRBJ1-4; clone size: -; V gene: TRBV5-1; D gene: TRBD1; CDR3 DNA: TGCGCCAGCAGCGAAGGACAGGGGCCCCCTTGGAGACTGTTTTTT; CDR3 protein: CASSEGQGPPWRLFF